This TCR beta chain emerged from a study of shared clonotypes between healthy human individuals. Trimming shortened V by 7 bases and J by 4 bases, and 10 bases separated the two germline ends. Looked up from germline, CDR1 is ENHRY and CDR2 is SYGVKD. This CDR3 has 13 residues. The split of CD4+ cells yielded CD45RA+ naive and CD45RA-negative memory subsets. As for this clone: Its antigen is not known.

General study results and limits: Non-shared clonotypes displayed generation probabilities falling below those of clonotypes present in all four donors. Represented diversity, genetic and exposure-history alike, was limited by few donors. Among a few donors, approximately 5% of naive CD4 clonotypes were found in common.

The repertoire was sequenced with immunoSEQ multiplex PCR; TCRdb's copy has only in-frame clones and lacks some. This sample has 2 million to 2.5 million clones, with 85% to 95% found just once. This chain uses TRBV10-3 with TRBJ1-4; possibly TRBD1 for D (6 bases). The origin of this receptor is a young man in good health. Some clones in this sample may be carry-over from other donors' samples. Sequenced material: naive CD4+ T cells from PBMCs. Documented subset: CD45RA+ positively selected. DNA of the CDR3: TGTGCCATCACGGACAGTTTTAATGAAAAACTGTTTTTT. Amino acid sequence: CAITDSFNEKLFF.